This TCR beta chain was identified during a study of T cell repertoires in cytomegalovirus infection. Study summary: Public TCR beta signatures were indicative of both CMV infection and a matching HLA type. Whole-study results and caveats: HLA-C-restricted, CMV-specific TCR beta clonotypes were dominant ex vivo. Adding up the frequency of public TCR beta families identified people who carried CMV plus the relevant HLA.

Germline lookup yields CDR1 MNHEY and CDR2 SVGEGT. After removal of 4 bases from V and 7 bases from J, the junction contained 8 bases not matched to a gene. The CDR3 has 15 residues. About this clonotype itself: Its specificity is not known.

TCRdb ran MiXCR on the reads and lists one entry per CDR3 protein. This sample has about 150,000 distinct CDR3 sequences, with 17% found just once. The sample was CD8+ T cells from PBMCs. The rearrangement uses TRBV6-2 or TRBV6-3 and TRBJ2-1; TRBD2 aligns across 9 bases. The source of this sequence is a human donor in good health (CMV status not recorded). Some clones in this sample may be carry-over from other donors' samples. CDR3 protein: CASSSRLAGLNEQFF. CDR3 DNA sequence: TGTGCCAGCAGTTCTCGGCTAGCGGGGTTAAATGAGCAGTTCTTC.